One and the same sample provided the 9 T cell receptor beta chains below, sequenced in a study of blood T cell repertoires in COVID-19. Measured with immunoSEQ multiplex PCR; TCRdb has only the in-frame clones, and not every one. Here the sample spans about 55,000 clones, approximately 89% being singletons. The material sequenced was peripheral blood. The source of these receptors is a human donor in a cohort sampled during active COVID-19.

This chain joins TRBV5-1 and TRBJ2-2; the match to TRBD1 covers 9 bases. The CDR3 consists of 15 residues. Germline CDR1 SGHRS, CDR2 YFSETQ. V was pared by 3 bases and J by 5 bases, with 5 bases of the junction left unmatched. CDR3 amino acids: CASSYGQGKTGELFF. The CDR3 nucleotides are TGCGCCAGCAGCTACGGACAGGGGAAAACCGGGGAGCTGTTTTTT.

This clone was picked up a small number of times. V usage is TRBV30 and J usage is TRBJ1-3; 8 nucleotides line up with TRBD1. This CDR3 has 13 amino acids. Unmatched junction bases numbered 0, after V lost 1 base and J lost 4 bases. Germline-derived CDR1 and CDR2 are GTSNPN and SVGIG (reference sequence). CDR3 region: CAWSGQGGNTIYF. Here the CDR3 DNA reads TGTGCCTGGAGTGGACAGGGGGGAAACACCATATATTTT.

The chain recombines TRBV12-5 with TRBJ2-7; 10 bases fit TRBD2. The V gene end was trimmed by 1 base and the J gene end by 1 base; junction bases not matched to a gene: 13. CDR1 and CDR2 from the germline V gene are LGHNT and FRNRAP. The CDR3 contains 19 residues. The DNA for the CDR3 is TGTGCTAGTGGTTTGGGACCCACTATACTAGCGGGAAGTTCCTACGAGCAGTACTTC. It encodes CASGLGPTILAGSSYEQYF. Complete variable domain (other parts from reference TRBV12-5 and TRBJ2-7): DARVTQTPRHKVTEMGQEVTMRCQPILGHNTVFWYRQTMMQGLELLAYFRNRAPLDDSGMPKDRFSAEMPDATLATLKIQPSEPRDSAVYFCASGLGPTILAGSSYEQYFGPGTRLTVT.

The V call is TRBV18, the J call TRBJ1-4; D may be TRBD1 (6 bases). The germline V gene has CDR1 KGHSH and CDR2 LQKENI. The CDR3 runs 13 residues. The V and J ends lost 4 bases and 6 bases respectively, with 9 bases between them. The CDR3 coding sequence is TGTGCCAGCTCACGGGGGCGCGATGAAAAACTGTTTTTT. Encoded protein: CASSRGRDEKLFF.

Only one count was recorded for this clone. The V call is TRBV27, the J call TRBJ2-7; possibly TRBD1 for D (6 bases). Looked up from germline, CDR1 is MNHEY and CDR2 is SMNVEV (reference sequence). CDR3 length: 14 amino acids. Trimming took off 7 bases at V and 2 bases at J, with 15 bases between the two ends. The chain's CDR3 is CASKTGTPTYEQYF. CDR3 coding DNA: TGTGCCAGCAAAACCGGGACACCAACCTACGAGCAGTACTTC.

The CDR3 spells CASSYSEDFYEQYF. DNA for the CDR3: TGTGCCAGCAGTTACTCGGAGGACTTTTACGAGCAGTACTTC. The chain is built from TRBV6-5 and TRBJ2-7; TRBD2 is a possible D gene (5 bases). Germline values: CDR1 MNHEY, CDR2 SVGAGI. The V and J ends lost 0 bases and 4 bases respectively, with 10 bases between them. This CDR3 has 14 residues.

The chain has TRBV11-1 and TRBJ1-2, with 8 nucleotides matching TRBD1. Unmatched junction bases numbered 1, after V lost 4 bases and J lost 0 bases. This CDR3 has 14 amino acids. Germline CDR1 is SGHAT and CDR2 is FQDESV (reference sequence). CDR3 protein: CASSSGQANYGYTF. Here the CDR3 DNA reads TGTGCCAGCAGCTCGGGACAGGCTAACTATGGCTACACCTTC.

This chain joins TRBV10-3 and TRBJ2-7; tentatively, D is TRBD2 (6 bases). Per the germline V gene, CDR1 is ENHRY and CDR2 is SYGVKD. The CDR3 is 15 amino acids. V lost 3 bases, J lost 2 bases, and 14 bases lay in between. CDR3 DNA: TGTGCCATCAGTGACCTCGGGACTGGGACCTACGAGCAGTACTTC. Protein sequence: CAISDLGTGTYEQYF.

This clone was seen more than once but under ten times. V and J are TRBV23-1 and TRBJ1-5, with 7 positions matching TRBD1. TRBV23-1 is an ORF; its function is uncertain. After removal of 0 bases from V and 4 bases from J, the junction contained 6 bases not matched to a gene. This CDR3 has 16 amino acids. The CDR3 bases are TGCGCCAGCAGTCAATCGAGCGACAGGGCTAATCAGCCCCAGCATTTT. Translated: CASSQSSDRANQPQHF.